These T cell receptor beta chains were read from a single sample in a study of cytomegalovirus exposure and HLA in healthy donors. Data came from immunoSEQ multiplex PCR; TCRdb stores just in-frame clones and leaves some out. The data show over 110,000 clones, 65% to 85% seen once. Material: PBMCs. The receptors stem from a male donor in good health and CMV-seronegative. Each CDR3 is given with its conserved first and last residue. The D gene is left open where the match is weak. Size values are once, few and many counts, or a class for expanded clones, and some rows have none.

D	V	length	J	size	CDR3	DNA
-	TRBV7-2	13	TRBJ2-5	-	CASSFRRGETQYF	TGTGCCAGCAGCTTCCGACGCGGAGAGACCCAGTACTTC
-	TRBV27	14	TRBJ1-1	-	CASSSRDTTTEAFF	TGTGCCAGCAGCTCCCGGGACACAACCACTGAAGCTTTCTTT
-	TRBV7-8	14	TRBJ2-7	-	CASSLFAGDYEQYF	TGTGCCAGCAGCTTATTCGCGGGTGACTACGAGCAGTACTTC
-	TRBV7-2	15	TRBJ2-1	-	CASSTDVSSYNEQFF	TGTGCCAGCAGTACAGACGTAAGCTCCTACAATGAGCAGTTCTTC
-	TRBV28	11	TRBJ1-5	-	CASCTVQPQHF	TGTGCCAGTTGTACGGTTCAGCCCCAGCATTTT
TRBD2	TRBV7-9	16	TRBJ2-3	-	CASSSISERESDTQYF	TGTGCCAGCAGCTCCATCTCCGAGCGGGAGTCAGATACGCAGTATTTT
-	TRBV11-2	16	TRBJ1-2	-	CASSFSNRVPNYGYTF	TGTGCCAGCAGCTTTTCCAACAGGGTCCCAAACTATGGCTACACCTTC
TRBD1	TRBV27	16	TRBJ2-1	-	CASSKLPGQGLDEQFF	TGTGCCAGCAGCAAACTTCCGGGACAGGGGCTCGATGAGCAGTTCTTC
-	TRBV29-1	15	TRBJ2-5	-	CSGLFLGASMETQYF	TGCAGCGGTCTTTTTTTAGGGGCCTCAATGGAGACCCAGTACTTC
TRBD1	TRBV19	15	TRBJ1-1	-	CASSTDRTGPGEAFF	TGTGCCAGTAGTACCGACAGGACAGGGCCCGGTGAAGCTTTCTTT
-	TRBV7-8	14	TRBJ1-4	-	CASSRRVTNEKLFF	TGTGCCAGCAGCCGCAGGGTTACTAATGAAAAACTGTTTTTT
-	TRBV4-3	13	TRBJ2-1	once	CASSQGYSNEQFF	TGCGCCAGCAGCCAAGGATACAGTAATGAGCAGTTCTTC
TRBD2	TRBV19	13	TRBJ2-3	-	CASSIGLADTQYF	TGTGCCAGTAGTATCGGACTAGCAGATACGCAGTATTTT
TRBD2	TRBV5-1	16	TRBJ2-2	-	CASSLAIAGVTGELFF	TGCGCCAGCAGCTTGGCCATAGCGGGAGTTACCGGGGAGCTGTTTTTT
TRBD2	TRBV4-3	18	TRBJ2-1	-	CASSQDRSGRPPYNEQFF	TGCGCCAGCAGCCAAGATAGGAGCGGGAGACCGCCCTACAATGAGCAGTTCTTC
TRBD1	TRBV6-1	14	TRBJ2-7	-	CASTGTEPSYEQYF	TGTGCCAGCACCGGGACAGAACCTTCCTACGAGCAGTACTTC
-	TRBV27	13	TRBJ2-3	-	CASSSYRVHTQYF	TGTGCCAGCAGTTCCTACAGGGTGCATACGCAGTATTTT
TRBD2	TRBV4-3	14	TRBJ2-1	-	CASSRTSGSYEQFF	TGCGCCAGCAGCCGGACTAGCGGGAGCTATGAGCAGTTCTTC
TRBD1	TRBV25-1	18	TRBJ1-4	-	CASSVLQGVGATNEKLFF	TGTGCCAGCAGTGTCCTACAGGGGGTGGGGGCAACTAATGAAAAACTGTTTTTT
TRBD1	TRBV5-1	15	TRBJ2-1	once	CASSQDRDLYNEQFF	TGCGCCAGCAGCCAGGACAGGGATCTCTACAATGAGCAGTTCTTC
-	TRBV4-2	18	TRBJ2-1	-	CASSQDPLTGAPYNEQFF	TGTGCCAGCAGCCAAGACCCCCTGACTGGCGCCCCCTACAATGAGCAGTTCTTC
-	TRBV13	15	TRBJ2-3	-	CASSPLRVASDTQYF	TGTGCCAGCAGCCCTCTCCGTGTAGCCTCAGATACGCAGTATTTT
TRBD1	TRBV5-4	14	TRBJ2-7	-	CASSVGQGITEQYF	TGTGCCAGCAGCGTAGGACAGGGTATCACTGAGCAGTACTTC
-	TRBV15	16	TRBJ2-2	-	CATSRETVLGTGELFF	TGTGCCACCAGCAGAGAGACAGTATTGGGCACCGGGGAGCTGTTTTTT
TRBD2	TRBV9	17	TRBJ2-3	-	CASSVAAAGGTADTQYF	TGTGCCAGCAGCGTAGCCGCAGCGGGAGGTACCGCAGATACGCAGTATTTT
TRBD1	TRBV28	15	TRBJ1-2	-	CASSDPGQGTYGYTF	TGTGCCAGCAGTGATCCGGGACAGGGGACCTATGGCTACACCTTC
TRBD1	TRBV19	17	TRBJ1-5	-	CASSIGQGQVGNQPQHF	TGTGCCAGTAGTATAGGCCAGGGACAGGTGGGCAATCAGCCCCAGCATTTT
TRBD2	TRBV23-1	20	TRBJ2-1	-	CASSQFPSSVASGSQYEQFF	TGCGCCAGCAGTCAATTCCCCTCATCTGTAGCTAGCGGGAGCCAATATGAGCAGTTCTTC
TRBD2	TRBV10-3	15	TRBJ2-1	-	CAISDLGLADNEQFF	TGTGCCATCAGTGATCTGGGACTAGCAGACAATGAGCAGTTCTTC
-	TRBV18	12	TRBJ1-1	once	CASSPLSSEAFF	TGTGCCAGCTCACCCTTGTCTTCTGAAGCTTTCTTT
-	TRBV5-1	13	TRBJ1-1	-	CASSLPQGTEAFF	TGCGCCAGCAGCCTACCCCAGGGGACTGAAGCTTTCTTT
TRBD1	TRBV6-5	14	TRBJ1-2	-	CATSRTGENYGYTF	TGTGCCACTTCACGGACAGGTGAAAACTATGGCTACACCTTC
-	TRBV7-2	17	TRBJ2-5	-	CASSLGASFEGRGTQYF	TGTGCCAGCAGCTTAGGAGCTAGCTTCGAAGGTCGTGGGACCCAGTACTTC
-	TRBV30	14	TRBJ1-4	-	CAWSGTGREEKLFF	TGTGCCTGGAGTGGGACGGGTCGGGAGGAAAAACTGTTTTTT
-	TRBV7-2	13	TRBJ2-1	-	CASSFGAGNEQFF	TGTGCCAGCAGCTTTGGGGCGGGGAATGAGCAGTTCTTC
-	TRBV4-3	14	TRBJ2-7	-	CASSPAQGLYEQYF	TGCGCCAGCAGCCCGGCCCAGGGCCTCTACGAGCAGTACTTC
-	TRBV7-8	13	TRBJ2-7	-	CASSLGQGPEQYF	TGTGCCAGCAGCTTAGGGCAGGGTCCCGAGCAGTACTTC
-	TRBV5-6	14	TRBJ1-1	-	CASSVQGSGTEAFF	TGTGCCAGCAGCGTACAGGGAAGTGGCACTGAAGCTTTCTTT
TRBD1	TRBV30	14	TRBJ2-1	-	CAWSAGTGVDEQFF	TGTGCCTGGAGTGCGGGGACAGGGGTCGATGAGCAGTTCTTC
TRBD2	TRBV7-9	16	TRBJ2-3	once	CASSLVASGRADTQYF	TGTGCCAGCAGCTTAGTGGCTAGCGGGAGGGCAGATACGCAGTATTTT
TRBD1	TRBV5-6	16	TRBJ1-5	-	CASSLARQGLYQPQHF	TGTGCCAGCAGCTTGGCCCGACAGGGTTTATACCAGCCCCAGCATTTT
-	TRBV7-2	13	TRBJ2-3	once	CASSLGGQDTQYF	TGTGCCAGCAGCCTTGGAGGGCAAGATACGCAGTATTTT
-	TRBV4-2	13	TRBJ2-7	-	CASSQDGSIEQYF	TGTGCCAGCAGCCAAGACGGGAGCATCGAGCAGTACTTC
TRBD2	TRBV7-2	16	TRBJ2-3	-	CASSLVSGVAGDTQYF	TGTGCCAGCAGCCTCGTGAGCGGGGTAGCTGGAGATACGCAGTATTTT
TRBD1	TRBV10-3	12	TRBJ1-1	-	CAIRQGDTEAFF	TGTGCCATCAGACAGGGGGACACTGAAGCTTTCTTT
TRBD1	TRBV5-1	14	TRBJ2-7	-	CASSSGTGPYEQYF	TGCGCCAGCAGTTCCGGGACAGGGCCCTACGAGCAGTACTTC
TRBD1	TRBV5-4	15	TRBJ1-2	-	CASSPDGQVNYGYTF	TGTGCCAGCAGCCCGGATGGACAGGTGAACTATGGCTACACCTTC
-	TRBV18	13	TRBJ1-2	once	CASSPDSSYGYTF	TGTGCCAGCTCACCAGACAGTTCGTATGGCTACACCTTC
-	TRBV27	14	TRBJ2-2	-	CASSFLRGAGELFF	TGTGCCAGCAGTTTTTTACGGGGTGCCGGGGAGCTGTTTTTT
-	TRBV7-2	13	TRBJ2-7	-	CASSPSGESIQYF	TGTGCCAGCAGCCCCTCCGGGGAGAGTATCCAGTACTTC
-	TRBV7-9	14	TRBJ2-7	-	CASSLAGANYEQYF	TGTGCCAGCAGCTTAGCGGGGGCTAACTACGAGCAGTACTTC
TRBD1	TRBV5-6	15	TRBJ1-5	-	CASSVTGVTNQPQHF	TGTGCCAGCAGCGTGACAGGGGTGACTAATCAGCCCCAGCATTTT
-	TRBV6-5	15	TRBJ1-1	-	CASSFPRAGITEAFF	TGTGCCAGCAGTTTCCCTCGGGCAGGGATCACTGAAGCTTTCTTT